This T cell receptor beta chain is drawn from a study of cytomegalovirus exposure and HLA in healthy donors (TCRdb year 2017). For the wider study: According to an earlier analysis of several hundred of the donors, 200 million or so T cells yielded over 100 million unique TCR beta sequences and 250 to 350 Gb of sequence data. Using immunosequencing, the study profiled T cell repertoires from 550 to 750 subjects and related those repertoires to cytomegalovirus serostatus. Besides the first cohort of 666 subjects, a separate validation cohort made up of 95 to 150 different subjects was used. The study combined high-throughput TCR immunosequencing, statistical association of individual TCRs with disease status, and machine learning to predict cytomegalovirus infection status. All discovery cohort repertoires had been generated on a single sequencing platform. HLA typing covered class I and class II loci at four-digit resolution. Donor age, sex, ethnicity and CMV serostatus were compiled together with the repertoire data. Roughly 5 DR-DQ haplotypes were treated as single units for association and clustering because of strong linkage in the cohort. A later analysis re-examined previously published TCR beta repertoires from more than 650 donors and added high-resolution HLA genotyping to investigate patterns of TCR occurrence. An early release that covered more than 550 HLA-typed donors contained about 300 gigabases of sequencing data and around 80 million unique TCR sequences. An earlier analysis of 587 of the donors used high-throughput TCR beta sequencing to judge whether each TCR beta V gene segment behaved as functional or pseudogenic. Across some 400 genotyped donors of the cohort, an average of roughly 250,000 unique TCR beta nucleotide sequences per donor were sequenced, and 15% to 20% of those sequences were non-productive. Rather than drawing on any new phenotypic data, the later analysis identified candidate immune exposures from TCR beta sequences and the way those sequences occurred across donors. Genome-wide SNP genotypes for about three fifths of the roughly 700 donors were used in a later genetic analysis, which treated that subset as a discovery cohort. The study aimed to test whether signatures of past pathogen exposure could be identified by cataloging public T cell receptors. Of the roughly 420 genotyped donors, 65% to 90% were placed in the genetic ancestry cluster associated with self-reported Caucasian donors. Typing coverage varied by locus: roughly 620-640 donors for A, B, C, DRB1 and DQB1; approximately 500 for DQA1; nearly 610 for DPA1; roughly 450 for DPB1.

Here is what the overall study found, with its caveats: A further reported finding was that TCR beta sequences accurately predicted the HLA-A and HLA-B alleles for most subjects in the first cohort. The classifier was reported to diagnose cytomegalovirus status with high specificity and sensitivity in both the original cohort and the validation cohort. Because HLA typing was missing for some donors at each locus, association tests included only the typed subset. Linkage disequilibrium might explain the correlated functional status among segregating V segments, but an unknown experimental factor could not be ruled out. In a later analysis, TCR association rates were found to vary across HLA loci, with the most associated TCRs seen for DRB1 alleles and the fewest for HLA-C alleles. In a later analysis, HLA-associated TCR beta chains were found to be more clonally expanded and to have lower generation probabilities than equally common non-associated chains. In vitro tests confirmed that three of the cytomegalovirus-associated TCR beta chains recognize cytomegalovirus antigens. In a later genetic analysis, a missense DCLRE1C variant was associated with V-gene and J-gene trimming of TCR beta chains, and the association was replicated in an independent cohort. The cohort was sequenced for TCR beta chains only, and without alpha or paired-chain data the features that could be detected were limited. Sequencing depth was assumed to be roughly uniform across donors in the presence/absence analyses, though that assumption may not hold. The authors suggested that the approach could potentially be extended to other disease states and immunological phenotypes. The sequencing pipeline was judged likely to have produced a cluster of highly shared sequence variants as a technical artifact. The only immune exposure information available for the cohort was CMV serostatus. In a later genetic analysis, fewer N-insertions in productive TCRs were reported among donors in an Asian-associated ancestry cluster than the roughly 700-donor mean. According to a later analysis, parvovirus B19, influenza, CMV and Epstein-Barr virus appeared linked to several top co-occurrence clusters. Broadly in line with IMGT annotations, most TCR beta V segments showed up in productive rearrangements about 87% or about 30% of the time in an earlier analysis of 450 to 750 of the donors. A later analysis associated about 18,000 TCR beta sequences with specific HLA alleles at a false discovery rate of 0.05. A later analysis found that most CMV-associated TCR beta chains appeared HLA-restricted, with HLA associations seemingly driven largely by CMV exposure. When HLA alleles, especially DR and DQ, strongly co-occurred, attributing TCR associations to individual alleles was difficult. The study listed 164 TCR beta chains as associated with cytomegalovirus. Some IMGT-functional V segments, including TRBV6-2 and TRBV6-3, could not be distinguished by the 87-base-pair reads and were therefore excluded. Roughly 15 rarely observed V segments, including chromosome 9 orphons, were excluded from the earlier analysis of approximately 600 of the donors because counts were too low. While some public TCRs were present in many individuals, most TCR sequences turned up only very rarely across donors.

This clone has more than one count but fewer than ten. The clone's antigen remains unknown. No much larger clonotype is one base removed from it; base qualities were not supplied. The cohort consisted of hundreds of healthy bone marrow donors. At the time of sampling, all cohort members were nominally healthy, though unrecorded immune exposures were likely present. The donor was CMV seropositive and was included in the group of 250 to 300 seropositive cohort members. Each donor provided a peripheral blood sample, and peripheral blood mononuclear cells were used for TCR beta sequencing. Genomic DNA was extracted from the blood cell samples with the Qiagen DNeasy Blood Extraction Kit. The CDR3 starts with the cysteine, ends with the phenylalanine, and has 15 residues. Only the CDR3 DNA stays, 45 bases, in frame from base 1. From V the trimming removes 4 bases and from J it removes 3 bases, while the gene matches leave 8 bases of the junction unaccounted for. CDR1 SGDLS and CDR2 YYNGEE were looked up in the germline V gene.

Library preparation employed the immunoSEQ multiplex PCR assay. A mixture of 60 forward primers for TCR Vbeta segments and 13 reverse primers for TCR Jbeta segments was used in the multiplex PCR. Amplification of the CDR3 region of rearranged TCR beta genes was performed with a multiplex PCR assay on genomic DNA. The amplified TCR beta libraries were sequenced on the Illumina HiSeq System as 87-base-pair reads. The published analysis was carried out like this. A later analysis tallied 75 million to 95 million unique TCR beta chains across the 640 or so repertoires, and about 12 million of those chains were shared by two or more donors. Raw reads were error-corrected and collapsed into unique sequences with a nearest-neighbor algorithm that merged closely related sequences to remove PCR and sequencing errors. Alignment of CDR3 sequences to IMGT reference sequences was used to assign V, D and J gene segments. For a sequence to be retained, at least a six-nucleotide match to both a V gene segment and a J gene segment was required. Rearrangements were classified as productive when the CDR3 lacked stop codons and remained in frame with V and J, and all other rearrangements were classified as non-productive. CDR3 was defined by IMGT convention, running from the second conserved V-encoded cysteine to the conserved J-encoded phenylalanine. The earlier analysis of 500 to 750 of the donors excluded any sequence lacking an unambiguous match to a single V gene segment. An earlier analysis of 500 to 600 of the donors classified V segments as functional when productive rearrangements were above 56.7% and as segregating when the standard deviation between donors was above 5%. A statistical classification framework was built for diagnosing cytomegalovirus status from the catalog of TCR beta chain sequences. In a later analysis, TCR nucleotide sequences were compared against IMGT/GENE-DB human TR gene sequences so that V and J genes could be assigned. Using the TCRdist pipeline, a later analysis assigned CDR3 sequences along with most-parsimonious VDJ recombination scenarios. A later analysis defined each TCR beta chain by its CDR3 amino acid sequence plus V-gene family, and excluded reads lacking a unique V-gene family. As a way to deal with suspected cross-contamination and a sequencing artifact, a later analysis dropped roughly 600 nucleotide sequences that were highly shared and had low generation probability. In a later analysis, a clonal expansion index for each public chain was calculated from normalized within-repertoire ranks of inferred template counts. In a later analysis, generation probabilities were computed using a VDJ recombination model fitted to out-of-frame rearrangements, and the results were checked against IGoR. In a later analysis, hypergeometric tests were used to score TCR-TCR, TCR-HLA and TCR-CMV co-occurrence, with a repertoire-size bias correction applied to TCR pairs. In a later analysis, false discovery rates were estimated by permuting HLA or CMV assignments 20 times. In a later analysis, co-occurring TCRs were grouped with DBSCAN, and TCRdist sequence similarity was added when clustering was performed within HLA-allele-positive subsets. Co-occurrence clustering excluded repertoires with fewer than 30,000 or more than 120,000 public chains, plus five with anomalous nucleotide sharing. TCRdb mirrors the immuneACCESS table, restricted to in-frame sequences. Some clones are absent from its copies; in checked studies, under half trace to an unresolved V gene, and the reason for the others is unknown. That table furnishes V, J and clone size, whereas the DNA furnished D and trimming. The sample table contains 100,000 to 150,000 clones; only one count was recorded for about 8% of them. The ten most abundant clones make up 6% to 7.5% of the sample.

This TCR derives from a woman in her 40s in good health and CMV-seropositive. The chain links TRBV9 with TRBJ1-2, and 8 junction bases match TRBD1. Input material: PBMCs. Read as DNA, the sequence is TGTGCCAGCAGCTCCCGGGACAGGCTGGACTATGGCTACACCTTC. This gives the protein CASSSRDRLDYGYTF.